The 29 T cell receptor beta chains in this list originate from one sample, sequenced in a study of T-cell memory formation after mild COVID-19. A single record per CDR3 protein comes from TCRdb applying MiXCR to the 5' RACE reads. The sample records around 130,000 distinct CDR3 sequences, about 16% being singletons. The sequencing sample was made of PBMCs or a T cell subset sorted from them (not recorded which). The receptors originated from an adult woman who had mild COVID-19 (a few samples of this study predate the infection). Cell type and time point are not known.

The V gene is TRBV24-1, the J gene TRBJ2-1; 11 bases are a match to TRBD2. V shed 4 bases, J shed 6 bases, and the junction held 7 bases outside the gene matches. The CDR3 extends over 16 amino acids. CDR1 and CDR2 (germline): KGHDR, SFDVKD. The CDR3, as DNA: TGTGCCACCAGTGAGGCGCCTAGCGGGGGGTCCAATGAGCAGTTCTTC. Encoded protein: CATSEAPSGGSNEQFF.

J is TRBJ2-7 and V is TRBV7-9; 7 positions match TRBD2. Germline values: CDR1 SEHNR, CDR2 FQNEAQ (reference sequence). Unmatched junction bases numbered 11, after V lost 5 bases and J lost 1 base. The CDR3 spans 16 residues. CDR3: CASSPRGRTNSYEQYF. The CDR3 nucleotides are TGTGCCAGCAGCCCGCGGGGGAGGACAAATTCCTACGAGCAGTACTTC.

The rearrangement links TRBV27 to TRBJ2-7; 11 nucleotides line up with TRBD1. Germline CDR1 is MNHEY and CDR2 is SMNVEV (reference sequence). The CDR3 consists of 14 residues. The junction had 3 bases not matched to a gene; V was cut back by 3 bases and J by 5 bases. The CDR3 DNA sequence: TGTGCCAGCAGTTTTGGGACAGGGGGGAACGAGCAGTACTTC. It yields the protein CASSFGTGGNEQYF.

This clonotype appeared a few times. This sequence joins TRBV7-2 and TRBJ1-5; D is ambiguous. With 2 bases removed from V and 4 bases from J, the gap between germline ends came to 6 bases. The CDR3 spans 13 residues. Germline loops: CDR1 SGHTA, CDR2 FQGNSA. The CDR3 bases are TGTGCCAGCAGCTTACTCCGGAATCAGCCCCAGCATTTT. Translated, it gives CASSLLRNQPQHF. The full variable domain, its missing parts supplied by reference TRBV7-2 and TRBJ1-5, is GAGVSQSPSNKVTEKGKDVELRCDPISGHTALYWYRQSLGQGLEFLIYFQGNSAPDKSGLPSDRFSAERTGGSVSTLTIQRTQQEDSAVYLCASSLLRNQPQHFGDGTRLSIL.

This chain uses TRBV7-9 with TRBJ1-2; D is ambiguous. This CDR3 has 13 amino acids. Germline loops: CDR1 SEHNR, CDR2 FQNEAQ (reference sequence). Trimming took 3 bases from V and 6 from J, leaving 11 bases between them. The CDR3 reads CASSLVRVDGYTF. CDR3 nucleotides: TGTGCCAGCAGCTTGGTGAGGGTGGATGGCTACACCTTC. Full variable domain (rest looked up from reference TRBV7-9 and TRBJ1-2): DTGVSQNPRHKITKRGQNVTFRCDPISEHNRLYWYRQTLGQGPEFLTYFQNEAQLEKSRLLSDRFSAERPKGSFSTLEIQRTEQGDSAMYLCASSLVRVDGYTFGSGTRLTVV.

This clonotype occurred a few times. The chain combines TRBV5-1 with TRBJ1-2; no clear D gene. The CDR3 is 15 residues long. Germline values: CDR1 SGHRS, CDR2 YFSETQ. The germline V and J ends were trimmed by 4 bases and 0 bases, with 13 bases remaining between them. The CDR3 loop reads CASSPLPGTNYGYTF. The CDR3 bases are TGCGCCAGCAGCCCATTGCCGGGTACTAACTATGGCTACACCTTC.

This clonotype appeared a few times. The rearrangement joins TRBV13 to TRBJ1-1; D is unresolved. Germline values: CDR1 PRHDT, CDR2 FYEKMQ (reference sequence). Trimming shortened V by 0 bases and J by 8 bases, and 7 bases separated the two germline ends. The CDR3 contains 12 residues. CDR3 DNA: TGTGCCAGCAGCTTAGGCGGGGAGGAAGCTTTCTTT. Amino acid sequence: CASSLGGEEAFF.

This clonotype was counted between two and nine times. This chain joins TRBV4-1 and TRBJ2-3, with 7 bases aligning to TRBD2. In germline, CDR1 is MGHRA, CDR2 YSYEKL. The CDR3 is made up of 15 amino acids. Trimming took 1 base from V and 5 from J; bases not matched to a gene: 6. The CDR3 region is CASSQVGSGGDTQYF. For the CDR3, the DNA is TGCGCCAGCAGCCAAGTTGGATCGGGGGGAGATACGCAGTATTTT.

This clonotype was observed a few times. The chain links TRBV4-1 to TRBJ1-6; 8 nucleotides agree with TRBD1. Germline CDR1 reads MGHRA; CDR2 reads YSYEKL. The CDR3 runs 15 residues. V gave up 4 bases and J gave up 7 bases; unmatched junction bases: 6. The CDR3 protein is CASSPAQGANSPLHF. For the CDR3, the DNA is TGCGCCAGCAGCCCGGCGCAGGGGGCAAATTCACCCCTCCACTTT.

This rearrangement joins TRBV12-3 or TRBV12-4 to TRBJ1-2, with 7 bases aligning to TRBD1. The CDR3 runs 12 residues. V lost 6 bases to trimming and J lost 5 bases; unmatched junction nucleotides: 3. CDR3 in DNA: TGTGCCAGCAGCCAGGGGGTGTATGGCTACACCTTC. Translation: CASSQGVYGYTF.

DNA for the CDR3: TGCGCCAGCAGCCAAGTTGGAGGGAATGAAAAACTGTTTTTT. This translates into CASSQVGGNEKLFF. This rearrangement joins TRBV4-1 to TRBJ1-4; D remains unclear. The CDR3 loop spans 14 amino acids. In germline, CDR1 is MGHRA, CDR2 YSYEKL. V shed 1 base and J shed 5 bases, with 8 bases lying between them.

This clonotype was seen a few times. This rearrangement joins TRBV4-3 to TRBJ2-1, with D unclear. The CDR3 spans 11 residues. Trimming took off 0 bases at V and 15 bases at J, with 9 bases between the two ends. Germline CDR1 LGHNA, CDR2 YSLEER. CDR3 residues: CASSQDEALFF. The CDR3 DNA reads TGCGCCAGCAGCCAAGACGAGGCCCTGTTCTTC.

The chain has TRBV2 and TRBJ2-7; 9 bases agree with TRBD1. V was pared by 5 bases and J by 1 base, with 12 bases of the junction left unmatched. The CDR3 length is 17 residues. Germline values: CDR1 SNHLY, CDR2 FYNNEI. CDR3 bases: TGTGCCAGCAGTTCCCCGGGACAGGGATGGAGTTCCTACGAGCAGTACTTC. As protein: CASSSPGQGWSSYEQYF.

The table lists this clonotype with many counts. The genes are TRBV25-1 and TRBJ2-1; 8 positions agree with TRBD1. Germline V gene lookup returns CDR1 MGHDK and CDR2 SYGVNS. This CDR3 is 19 amino acids long. V lost 3 bases and J lost 0; bases outside the gene matches: 13. The CDR3 DNA sequence: TGTGCCAGCAGTGACCGCGCGGCAGGGGGCTCCAGCTCCTACAATGAGCAGTTCTTC. Translation: CASSDRAAGGSSSYNEQFF.

V is TRBV10-3 and J is TRBJ2-1; weak D call: TRBD2 (6 bases). The length of the CDR3 is 14 residues. Germline-derived CDR1 and CDR2 are ENHRY and SYGVKD. V lost 10 bases and J 9 bases, leaving 22 bases between the germline ends. CDR3 loop: CATTGGRGITEQFF. The CDR3 DNA follows: TGTGCCACCACCGGAGGACGGGGGATAACTGAGCAGTTCTTC.

As DNA, the CDR3 is TGTGCCAGCAGCGAGACGGGATCAGAAACCTACGAGCAGTACTTC. Amino acids: CASSETGSETYEQYF. The V and J genes are TRBV9 and TRBJ2-7; D might be TRBD2 (5 bases). V lost 3 bases and J 2 bases, leaving 15 bases between the germline ends. CDR1 SGDLS and CDR2 YYNGEE come from the germline V gene. The CDR3 loop spans 15 amino acids.

This rearrangement joins TRBV7-3 to TRBJ2-3, with TRBD2 identical over 8 bases. In germline, CDR1 is SGHTA, CDR2 FQGTGA. CDR3 length: 18 amino acids. The J segment lost 1 base and the V segment lost 0 bases, leaving 9 bases of the junction unmatched. The CDR3 reads CASSLTAGGPGGTDTQYF. The CDR3 nucleotides read TGTGCCAGCAGCTTAACGGCGGGAGGACCCGGGGGCACAGATACGCAGTATTTT.

The CDR3, as DNA: TGTGCCAGCAGTGACCATAGCGGGGGTGGGGAGACCCAGTACTTC. It yields the protein CASSDHSGGGETQYF. The genes are TRBV6-1 and TRBJ2-5; 9 bases align to TRBD2. The CDR3 runs to 15 residues. V dropped 3 bases and J dropped 5; count of bases not matched to a gene: 7. CDR1 and CDR2 (germline): MNHNS, SASEGT.

This clonotype was detected ten times or more. The J gene is TRBJ2-7, the V gene TRBV5-6; D is undetermined. V was cut by 0 bases and J by 5 bases, with 9 bases left in between. The CDR3 consists of 13 residues. Germline V gene sequence: CDR1 SGHDT, CDR2 YYEEEE. CDR3 loop: CASSLAAKNEQYF. CDR3 in DNA: TGTGCCAGCAGCTTGGCCGCGAAAAACGAGCAGTACTTC.

The chain carries TRBV7-2 and TRBJ2-1; 8 nucleotides line up with TRBD2. Germline CDR1 SGHTA, CDR2 FQGNSA. J lost 5 bases, V lost 4 bases, and 7 bases had no gene match. The CDR3 runs 15 residues. CDR3 loop: CASSSTGTRHNEQFF. CDR3 DNA: TGTGCCAGCAGCTCCACCGGGACTAGACACAATGAGCAGTTCTTC.

J is TRBJ1-1 and V is TRBV20-1; no firm D call. The CDR3 covers 13 residues. V dropped 6 bases and J dropped 2 bases, with 13 bases sitting between them. CDR1 is DFQATT, CDR2 SNEGSKA, per germline (reference sequence). The CDR3 loop is CSAPDWVNTEAFF. Here the CDR3 DNA reads TGCAGTGCACCCGACTGGGTTAACACTGAAGCTTTCTTT.

This clonotype was seen a few times. The V call is TRBV20-1, the J call TRBJ2-1; D is perhaps TRBD2 (6 bases). This CDR3 contains 15 residues. Germline V gene data show CDR1 as DFQATT and CDR2 as SNEGSKA (reference sequence). The V gene lost 0 bases and the J gene lost 7 bases, with 16 bases spanning the gap. CDR3 bases: TGCAGTGCTAGAGATCGGGTAGCGGCCCGGAATGAGCAGTTCTTC. It yields the protein CSARDRVAARNEQFF.

This clonotype has more than one count but fewer than ten. V is TRBV5-1 and J is TRBJ1-1, with D perhaps TRBD1 (5 bases). Germline lookup yields CDR1 SGHRS and CDR2 YFSETQ. The ends were cut back, 0 bases at V and 4 bases at J, with 10 bases in the middle. The CDR3 is 14 residues long. This CDR3 reads CASSLAGGTTEAFF. CDR3 coding DNA: TGCGCCAGCAGCTTGGCTGGGGGTACCACTGAAGCTTTCTTT.

This clonotype was seen only a few times. V and J are TRBV28 and TRBJ2-1; 7 nucleotides match TRBD2. J was trimmed by 6 bases and V by 5 bases; bases with no gene match: 7. Looked up from germline, CDR1 is MDHEN and CDR2 is SYDVKM. This CDR3 spans 14 amino acids. CDR3 region: CASSTRLASNEQFF. The CDR3 coding sequence is TGTGCCAGCAGTACACGACTAGCCAGCAATGAGCAGTTCTTC.

The chain carries TRBV5-6 and TRBJ2-1; D is unclear. The CDR3 extends over 12 amino acids. V lost 2 bases and J 8 bases, leaving 8 bases between the germline ends. Looked up from germline, CDR1 is SGHDT and CDR2 is YYEEEE. The CDR3 sequence: CASSFGLYEQFF. The DNA of the CDR3 is TGTGCCAGCAGCTTTGGTCTTTATGAGCAGTTCTTC.

V usage is TRBV27 and J usage is TRBJ2-7; D may correspond to TRBD1 or TRBD2 (5 bases each). The CDR3 totals 13 residues. From germline, CDR1 is MNHEY and CDR2 SMNVEV (reference sequence). Trimming cost V 5 bases and J 3 bases, with 11 bases left between them. In DNA, the CDR3 is TGTGCCAGCAGTCTTACGAGGGGCTACGAGCAGTACTTC. Translation gives CASSLTRGYEQYF.

The J gene is TRBJ1-2, the V gene TRBV3-1, with D hard to call. CDR1 LGHDT and CDR2 YNNKEL come from the germline V gene (reference sequence). The CDR3 covers 13 residues. The V end was cut by 2 bases, the J end by 3 bases, with 7 bases between. This CDR3 reads CASSQKRYYGYTF. The DNA of the CDR3 is TGTGCCAGCAGCCAAAAACGGTACTATGGCTACACCTTC.

The gene calls are TRBV29-1 and TRBJ2-6; weak D call: TRBD2 (5 bases). Deletions cut 6 bases from V and 1 base from J, with 7 bases between. This CDR3 has 13 amino acids. CDR1 is SQVTM, CDR2 ANQGSEA, per germline. The CDR3 loop is CSVGLSGANVLTF. CDR3 sequence (DNA): TGCAGCGTCGGACTTTCTGGGGCCAACGTCCTGACTTTC. Combining the CDR3 with reference TRBV29-1 and TRBJ2-6 gives the whole variable domain SAVISQKPSRDICQRGTSLTIQCQVDSQVTMMFWYRQQPGQSLTLIATANQGSEATYESGFVIDKFPISRPNLTFSTLTVSNMSPEDSSIYLCSVGLSGANVLTFGAGSRLTVL.

This clonotype occurred many times. The chain recombines TRBV7-9 with TRBJ2-7, with D perhaps being TRBD1 or TRBD2 (5 bases each). V was cut by 4 bases and J by 3 bases, with 16 bases left in between. The CDR3 spans 15 residues. CDR1 and CDR2 (germline): SEHNR, FQNEAQ (reference sequence). DNA for the CDR3: TGTGCCAGCAGCTCGCCGGGGTGGGACCTCTACGAGCAGTACTTC. It yields the protein CASSSPGWDLYEQYF.